The entry below describes one TCR beta chain. Its target is not known. The data were obtained in a study of T cell responses to AZD1222 COVID-19 vaccine. TCRdb's table, derived via immunoSEQ multiplex PCR, lists solely in-frame clones and lacks some. Here the sample spans 140,000 to 150,000 clones, approximately 83% being singletons. Findings of the study overall: Most donors were white British, females outnumbered males, and clonal diversity was possibly underestimated. Reportedly, nearly half the spike-specific TCRs target unmutated variant regions.

CDR1 is SNHLY, CDR2 FYNNEI, per germline. V lost 8 bases, J lost 1 base, and 21 bases lay in between. CDR3 size: 16 residues. The specimen comprised peripheral blood, sampled on day 0 of AZD1222 vaccination. This chain links TRBV2 with TRBJ2-7; weak D call: TRBD1 (5 bases). The sequence was collected from an adult in good health. The CDR3, as DNA: TGTGCCAGCGACAGTCCAGCGTACTCTTTTTCCTACGAGCAGTACTTC. Its protein is CASDSPAYSFSYEQYF. The complete variable domain, with remaining parts taken from reference TRBV2 and TRBJ2-7, reads EPEVTQTPSHQVTQMGQEVILRCVPISNHLYFYWYRQILGQKVEFLVSFYNNEISEKSEIFDDQFSVERPDGSNFTLKIRSTKLEDSAMYFCASDSPAYSFSYEQYFGPGTRLTVT.